One and the same sample provided the 15 T cell receptor beta chains below, sequenced in a study of T cell changes during pregnancy in multiple sclerosis. TCRdb keeps only in-frame clones here, not all; method: immunoSEQ multiplex PCR. The data show tens of thousands of clones, 92% seen once. Sequencing used peripheral blood, obtained before pregnancy. The receptor source for this set is a female donor with multiple sclerosis, enrolled in a pregnancy study.

The gene calls are TRBV27 and TRBJ2-3; 13 bases map to TRBD2. The CDR3 covers 17 residues. Germline V gene sequence: CDR1 MNHEY, CDR2 SMNVEV (reference sequence). The V segment lost 5 bases and the J segment 2 bases; nucleotides outside the gene matches: 7. The CDR3 bases are TGTGCCAGCAGTGACGGACTAGCGGGAGTTTCCACAGATACGCAGTATTTT. Residues: CASSDGLAGVSTDTQYF.

This chain uses TRBV5-4 with TRBJ2-1; TRBD2 matches at 16 bases. Germline CDR1 reads SGHNT; CDR2 reads YYREEE (reference sequence). The CDR3 is made up of 15 amino acids. V was clipped by 4 bases and J by 14 bases; unmatched bases: 9. CDR3 residues: CASSLSGTSGREEFF. The DNA for the CDR3 is TGTGCCAGCAGCCTGTCCGGGACTAGCGGGAGGGAAGAGTTCTTC.

The rearrangement joins TRBV4-2 to TRBJ2-7, with D perhaps matching TRBD2 (6 bases). Trimming took 0 bases from V and 5 from J, leaving 20 bases between them. There are 17 residues in the CDR3. Germline CDR1 reads LGHNA; CDR2 reads YNFKEQ. The chain's CDR3 is CASSQDMETGVPDEQYF. CDR3 sequence (DNA): TGTGCCAGCAGCCAAGATATGGAAACGGGAGTTCCGGACGAGCAGTACTTC.

The chain joins TRBV18 to TRBJ2-1; TRBD2 matches at 12 bases. The CDR3 runs to 16 residues. Germline assignment: CDR1 KGHSH and CDR2 LQKENI. J gave up 8 bases and V 2 bases, and 7 bases lay outside the gene matches. The CDR3 sequence: CASSPYRRLAGDEQFF. The CDR3 coding sequence is TGTGCCAGCTCACCATACAGGAGACTAGCGGGAGATGAGCAGTTCTTC.

The gene calls are TRBV28 and TRBJ1-4; 8 nucleotides agree with TRBD1. Per the germline V gene, CDR1 is MDHEN and CDR2 is SYDVKM. The CDR3 sequence is 15 residues long. V gave up 5 bases and J gave up 3 bases; unmatched junction bases: 5. The CDR3 sequence: CASSAGQVPNEKLFF. The CDR3 nucleotides are TGTGCCAGCAGTGCGGGACAGGTCCCTAATGAAAAACTGTTTTTT.

V usage is TRBV6-5 and J usage is TRBJ2-7; TRBD2 is a possible D gene (6 bases). Between the trimmed V and J ends, which lost 8 bases and 3 bases, there was a span of 17 bases. The germline CDR1 and CDR2 sequences are MNHEY and SVGAGI. The CDR3 extends over 14 amino acids. Here the CDR3 DNA reads TGTGCCAGCCTTCGGCGGGGCCGGAACTACGAGCAGTACTTC. Amino acids: CASLRRGRNYEQYF.

The rearrangement uses TRBV4-2 and TRBJ1-1; 10 positions agree with TRBD1. Germline assignment: CDR1 LGHNA and CDR2 YNFKEQ. The V and J ends lost 1 base and 1 base, in that order; junction bases with no gene match: 9. This CDR3 has 18 residues. The CDR3 coding sequence is TGTGCCAGCAGCCAAGTCCGGGACAGGGGCGAAAGGAACACTGAAGCTTTCTTT. Translating it yields CASSQVRDRGERNTEAFF.

The chain recombines TRBV6-1 with TRBJ2-1; TRBD1 is a possible D gene (5 bases). This CDR3 contains 15 residues. Germline V gene sequence: CDR1 MNHNS, CDR2 SASEGT. Trimming pared 8 bases from V and 0 bases from J, leaving 14 bases between. The CDR3 DNA reads as TGTGCCAGCGCAGGCAGGGTGAGCTCCTACAATGAGCAGTTCTTC. Translated: CASAGRVSSYNEQFF.

V is TRBV7-8 and J is TRBJ1-1, with TRBD1 matching 7 bases. V was pared by 5 bases and J by 6 bases, with 6 bases of the junction left unmatched. Germline assignment: CDR1 SGHVS and CDR2 FQNEAQ. This CDR3 is built from 13 residues. CDR3 region: CASSPQGRSEAFF. The CDR3 DNA reads TGTGCCAGCAGCCCACAGGGGAGGTCTGAAGCTTTCTTT. The whole variable domain, filled in from reference TRBV7-8 and TRBJ1-1, reads GAGVSQSPRYKVAKRGQDVALRCDPISGHVSLFWYQQALGQGPEFLTYFQNEAQLDKSGLPSDRFFAERPEGSVSTLKIQRTQQEDSAVYLCASSPQGRSEAFFGQGTRLTVV.

This chain uses TRBV4-1 with TRBJ2-7, with 8 bases identical to TRBD2. Trimming at V came to 5 bases and at J to 2 bases, leaving 5 bases not matched to a gene. CDR3 length: 14 amino acids. The germline gives CDR1 MGHRA, CDR2 YSYEKL. The CDR3 DNA sequence: TGCGCCAGCAGCACAGCGGGAGTCACCTACGAGCAGTACTTC. This encodes CASSTAGVTYEQYF.

The chain combines TRBV27 with TRBJ2-1, with unresolved D. The V end was cut by 1 base, the J end by 4 bases, with 17 bases between. Germline CDR1 and CDR2: MNHEY and SMNVEV (reference sequence). The CDR3 runs to 17 residues. The CDR3 loop is CASSLLRFNRPYNEQFF. The CDR3 DNA reads TGTGCCAGCAGTTTATTGAGGTTCAACCGGCCTTACAATGAGCAGTTCTTC.

V is TRBV19 and J is TRBJ2-5, with 7 bases identical to TRBD2. V trimming: 1 base; J trimming: 3 bases; junction bases outside the gene matches: 5. CDR1 is LNHDA and CDR2 is SQIVND in the germline V gene (reference sequence). The CDR3 totals 15 residues. Here the CDR3 DNA reads TGTGCCAGTAGTATAGGCGGGAGCAGAAAAGAGACCCAGTACTTC. Its translation is CASSIGGSRKETQYF.

This chain links TRBV6-5 with TRBJ2-2, with 9 bases lining up with TRBD1. Germline-derived CDR1 and CDR2 are MNHEY and SVGAGI. The CDR3 sequence is 14 residues long. V trimming: 6 bases; J trimming: 6 bases; junction bases outside the gene matches: 5. CDR3 amino acids: CASSLTGGPGELFF. In nucleotides, the CDR3 is TGTGCCAGCAGCCTAACAGGGGGCCCCGGGGAGCTGTTTTTT.

The V call is TRBV6-6, the J call TRBJ2-1, with a possible D match to TRBD1 (5 bases). Germline values: CDR1 MNHNY, CDR2 SVGAGI (reference sequence). The V gene lost 5 bases and the J gene lost 7 bases, with 18 bases spanning the gap. The CDR3 is made up of 15 amino acids. CDR3 nucleotides: TGTGCCAGCAGTCATTCCAGGGTATCCGTGAATGAGCAGTTCTTC. Encoded protein: CASSHSRVSVNEQFF.

This sequence joins TRBV6-1 and TRBJ1-1, with D possibly matching TRBD1 (5 bases). The germline V and J ends were trimmed by 8 bases and 1 base, with 17 bases remaining between them. Germline CDR1 is MNHNS and CDR2 is SASEGT. The CDR3 is made up of 15 amino acids. The CDR3 sequence: CASGPPRGANTEAFF. The CDR3 region has the DNA TGTGCCAGCGGCCCACCACGTGGGGCGAACACTGAAGCTTTCTTT.